The present TCR beta chain was sequenced within a study of STAT5B mutations in CD4+ large granular lymphocyte leukemia. General observations from the study: About 26% of private leukemic clonotypes occurred rarely in other patients' non-leukemic repertoires. Top patient clones used TRBV06 genes more often: 8/27 versus 2/35 in controls. Without putative leukemic clones, patient CD4-sorted repertoires remained more clonal than healthy CD4+ repertoires.

As regards this clone: Antigen unknown.

The CDR3 consists of 13 residues. V was cut by 1 base and J by 11 bases, with 14 bases left in between. CDR1 and CDR2 from the germline V gene are SEHNR and FQNEAQ (reference sequence). Original processing methods: The detection floor for productive clonotype frequency was 2.59 x 10-5. Measured with immunoSEQ multiplex PCR; TCRdb has only the in-frame clones, and not every one. The D gene and trimming were derived from the DNA, and the V and J assignments and clone size from that table. The sample lists 20,000 to 25,000 clones, 60% to 80% occurring once. This clonotype was obtained from a human donor in good health. The rearrangement links TRBV7-9 to TRBJ1-1, with unresolved D. Sequenced material: CD4+ T cells from blood buffy coats. The DNA of the CDR3 is TGTGCCAGCAGCTTAGTGCTAAAAGTGGAGGCTTTCTTT. Translation: CASSLVLKVEAFF.